This entry lists 23 T cell receptor beta chains sequenced from one sample in a study of T cell repertoires in cytomegalovirus infection. TCRdb independently ran MiXCR on the reads; one entry per CDR3 protein. The data hold hundreds of thousands of distinct CDR3 sequences, with roughly 42% observed a single time. No antigen is known for these receptors. The specimen was cultured PBMCs, collected from culture after CMV antigen stimulation. Receptors originate from a human donor in good health (CMV status not recorded). Some clones in this sample may be carry-over from other donors' samples.

In this sample, this clonotype turned up a few times. The rearrangement joins TRBV7-2 to TRBJ1-1, with D perhaps TRBD1 (6 bases). The CDR3 has 14 amino acids. Trimming removed 1 base at V and 4 bases at J, with 10 bases between. Per germline, CDR1 SGHTA and CDR2 FQGNSA. The CDR3 sequence: CASSLVQGPTEAFF. In DNA form, the CDR3 reads TGTGCCAGCAGCTTAGTTCAGGGGCCCACTGAAGCTTTCTTT.

Details on this clonotype: One end of the junction fails to match germline, which may point to a read error. V is TRBV12-3 or TRBV12-4 and J is TRBJ2-2, with 7 bases fitting TRBD1. The CDR3 runs 15 residues. This CDR3 is CVSSDDRANTGELFF. DNA for the CDR3: TGTGTCAGCAGTGACGACAGGGCGAACACCGGGGAGCTGTTTTTT.

This clonotype was seen a few times. The rearrangement joins TRBV7-2 to TRBJ2-1; D not certain. This CDR3 spans 15 amino acids. From germline, CDR1 is SGHTA and CDR2 FQGNSA. With 5 bases removed from V and 6 bases from J, the gap between germline ends came to 17 bases. The CDR3 DNA reads as TGTGCCAGCAGCCCAGCCCAAGGGCCGGCCAATGAGCAGTTCTTC. Encoded protein: CASSPAQGPANEQFF.

The chain joins TRBV19 to TRBJ2-7; D remains ambiguous. V was cut by 4 bases and J by 6 bases, with 13 bases left in between. CDR1 and CDR2 from the germline V gene are LNHDA and SQIVND (reference sequence). The CDR3 runs to 13 residues. The CDR3 region has the DNA TGTGCCAGTAGTAGCCAGGCCTCTGGCGAGCAGTACTTC. Its translation: CASSSQASGEQYF.

This rearrangement joins TRBV4-2 to TRBJ2-7; 7 bases line up with TRBD1. CDR3 length equals 14 residues. Germline lookup yields CDR1 LGHNA and CDR2 YNFKEQ. With 1 base clipped from V and 3 bases from J, the junction kept 3 bases outside the gene matches. CDR3 in DNA: TGTGCCAGCAGCCAAGTGGGGACAGTCTACGAGCAGTACTTC. Its translation: CASSQVGTVYEQYF.

The rearrangement links TRBV6-1 to TRBJ1-4, with D maybe TRBD1 (5 bases). The germline V gene encodes CDR1 MNHNS and CDR2 SASEGT. V shed 2 bases and J shed 7 bases, with 14 bases lying between them. The CDR3 loop spans 15 amino acids. The CDR3 DNA follows: TGTGCCAGCAGTGAATGGGGGGGAGAGGGTGAAAAACTGTTTTTT. It translates to CASSEWGGEGEKLFF.

This clonotype was observed a handful of times. The V and J genes are TRBV20-1 and TRBJ2-3; 7 bases map to TRBD2. Germline assignment: CDR1 DFQATT and CDR2 SNEGSKA (reference sequence). The CDR3 is made up of 14 amino acids. J gave up 3 bases and V 0 bases, and 3 bases lay outside the gene matches. The CDR3 sequence is CSARDGGGTDTQYF. CDR3 nucleotide sequence: TGCAGTGCTAGAGATGGCGGGGGAACAGATACGCAGTATTTT.

The gene calls are TRBV7-2 and TRBJ2-7; D perhaps matches TRBD2 (5 bases). The length of the CDR3 is 14 residues. The V gene's germline CDR1 is SGHTA and CDR2 FQGNSA. Trimming removed 5 bases at V and 3 bases at J, with 14 bases between. CDR3 region: CASSPGSDHYEQYF. The CDR3 nucleotides are TGTGCCAGCAGCCCAGGTAGCGACCACTACGAGCAGTACTTC.

This clonotype was observed a single time. The chain carries TRBV29-1 and TRBJ1-2; TRBD1 matches at 10 bases. The trim removed 6 bases at V and 3 bases at J, leaving 4 bases unmatched. Germline assignment: CDR1 SQVTM and CDR2 ANQGSEA. This CDR3 spans 13 amino acids. The CDR3 DNA reads as TGCAGCGTCGCCGGGACAGGGGACTATGGCTACACCTTC. This translates into CSVAGTGDYGYTF.

This clonotype was seen many times. Written as DNA, the CDR3 is TGTGCCAGCAGCTTATCACAGAACTATGGCTACACCTTC. This encodes CASSLSQNYGYTF. The chain combines TRBV7-2 with TRBJ1-2; D remains ambiguous. V dropped 2 bases and J dropped 2 bases, with 6 bases sitting between them. The CDR3 covers 13 residues. CDR1 SGHTA and CDR2 FQGNSA come from the germline V gene.

J is TRBJ2-7 and V is TRBV7-2, with D perhaps TRBD1 or TRBD2 (5 bases each). CDR1 is SGHTA, CDR2 FQGNSA, per germline. V was trimmed by 2 bases and J by 3 bases, leaving 14 bases between them. The CDR3 totals 15 residues. Written as DNA, the CDR3 is TGTGCCAGCAGCTTACTTGGAGGAAGGGGCTACGAGCAGTACTTC. The encoded protein is CASSLLGGRGYEQYF.

V is TRBV7-8 and J is TRBJ2-1; 9 nucleotides align to TRBD1. The CDR3 runs 12 residues. Germline V gene sequence: CDR1 SGHVS, CDR2 FQNEAQ. The V gene end was trimmed by 5 bases and the J gene end by 11 bases; junction bases not matched to a gene: 4. The DNA of the CDR3 is TGTGCCAGCAGCCCACAGGGGGCCAAGCAGTTCTTC. Encoded protein: CASSPQGAKQFF.

This clonotype was picked up a small number of times. The chain uses TRBV5-6 and TRBJ1-3; 8 nucleotides align to TRBD1. The germline CDR1 and CDR2 sequences are SGHDT and YYEEEE. The CDR3 runs to 16 residues. Trimming took 3 bases from V and 4 from J; bases not matched to a gene: 9. The CDR3 loop is CASSWGPGGRGNTIYF. In DNA, the CDR3 is TGTGCCAGCAGCTGGGGGCCAGGGGGCAGAGGAAACACCATATATTTT.

The chain links TRBV11-3 to TRBJ2-2; TRBD2 is a possible D gene (6 bases). CDR1 SGHNT and CDR2 YENEEA come from the germline V gene. Trimming cost V 1 base and J 0 bases, with 9 bases left between them. The CDR3 length is 16 residues. The CDR3 spells CASSLGLDPNTGELFF. DNA for the CDR3: TGTGCCAGCAGCTTAGGACTAGACCCGAACACCGGGGAGCTGTTTTTT.

The chain recombines TRBV19 with TRBJ2-7; D unresolved. V shed 2 bases and J shed 7 bases, with 12 bases lying between them. This CDR3 has 13 amino acids. The germline CDR1 and CDR2 sequences are LNHDA and SQIVND (reference sequence). CDR3: CASSISARREQYF. The DNA for the CDR3 is TGTGCCAGTAGTATATCCGCCCGGCGGGAGCAGTACTTC.

The table lists this clonotype with a count of one. One end of the junction is discordant with germline, which a read error may explain. The chain joins TRBV5-1 to TRBJ1-1, with 7 bases identical to TRBD1. Germline values: CDR1 SGHRS, CDR2 YFSETQ. The CDR3 totals 19 residues. The CDR3 sequence: CASTPSRQGGERKNIEAFF. DNA for the CDR3: TGCGCCAGCACCCCGTCGAGGCAGGGGGGAGAGAGGAAGAACATTGAAGCTTTCTTT.

The chain is built from TRBV12-5 and TRBJ2-1; possible D gene TRBD2, 6 bases. CDR1 and CDR2 (germline): LGHNT, FRNRAP. CDR3 length: 15 residues. The V gene lost 0 bases and the J gene lost 10 bases, with 16 bases spanning the gap. The CDR3 here is CASGLVLQGGSEQFF. The CDR3 DNA reads as TGTGCTAGTGGTTTGGTACTCCAGGGAGGCAGCGAGCAGTTCTTC.

The chain links TRBV12-3 or TRBV12-4 to TRBJ2-1; 7 bases line up with TRBD2. Losses at the gene ends were 1 base for V and 10 bases for J; bases not matched to a gene: 1. The CDR3 contains 12 residues. This chain's CDR3 is CASSLDGGEQFF. CDR3 nucleotides: TGTGCCAGCAGTTTAGACGGGGGGGAGCAGTTCTTC.

The V gene is TRBV19, the J gene TRBJ2-6; D might be TRBD1 or TRBD2, each matching 5 bases. The CDR3 covers 18 residues. Looked up from germline, CDR1 is LNHDA and CDR2 is SQIVND (reference sequence). V lost 6 bases and J lost 2, with 20 bases in between. CDR3 in DNA: TGTGCCAGTAGGGACTTGGGGCAGGAGAAGGCTGGGGCCAACGTCCTGACTTTC. It specifies CASRDLGQEKAGANVLTF.

The gene calls are TRBV6-6 and TRBJ2-5; 7 bases are a match to TRBD1. V dropped 7 bases and J dropped 1; count of bases not matched to a gene: 3. This CDR3 contains 13 residues. Germline assignment: CDR1 MNHNY and CDR2 SVGAGI (reference sequence). CDR3 sequence: CASMGTAQETQYF. CDR3 DNA sequence: TGTGCCAGCATGGGGACAGCCCAAGAGACCCAGTACTTC.

This clonotype came up once. The V gene is TRBV12-3 or TRBV12-4, the J gene TRBJ2-1; 7 bases are shared with TRBD2. Losses at the gene ends were 3 bases for V and 9 bases for J; bases not matched to a gene: 14. CDR3 size: 16 residues. The CDR3 nucleotides read TGTGCCAGCAGTTTTCGTGTCGGACTAGGGCCAGGTGAGCAGTTCTTC. Amino acids: CASSFRVGLGPGEQFF.

The J gene is TRBJ1-1, the V gene TRBV19, with D maybe TRBD1 (6 bases). The CDR3 is 13 amino acids. Germline-derived CDR1 and CDR2 are LNHDA and SQIVND (reference sequence). V lost 6 bases to trimming and J lost 6 bases, with 14 bases between them. CDR3 nucleotides: TGTGCCAGTAGCGGGCAGGGGCGGTCTGAAGCTTTCTTT. Protein: CASSGQGRSEAFF.

The chain uses TRBV7-4 and TRBJ2-5; 15 positions agree with TRBD2. After removal of 4 bases from V and 5 bases from J, the junction contained 8 bases not matched to a gene. Germline loops: CDR1 SGHVT, CDR2 SQSDAQ. The CDR3 spans 17 residues. CDR3 DNA sequence: TGTGCCAGCAGCTCGGGACTAGCGGGGGGCCCATTCGAGACCCAGTACTTC. Protein sequence: CASSSGLAGGPFETQYF.